This T cell receptor (beta chain) was sequenced during a study of T cells in Graves' hyperthyroidism and ophthalmopathy. TCR beta CDR3 sequences were amplified from RNA transcripts. A set of HTBI primers served as the primers for a first-round RT-PCR of the TCR CDR3. TCRdb re-analysed the multiplex PCR reads in MiXCR, keeping a single row per CDR3 protein. The repertoire includes 300,000 to 450,000 distinct CDR3 sequences, 14% to 15% of them detected once, and roughly 33% sits in the top ten. Stable disease denoted Graves' hyperthyroidism without ophthalmopathy progression within 18 months. The CDR3 is 14 amino acids. The V gene lost 1 base and the J gene lost 0 bases, with 5 bases spanning the gap. Looked up from germline, CDR1 is SGHRS and CDR2 is YFSETQ.

The clonotype comes from a woman under 40 with Graves' hyperthyroidism. The V call is TRBV5-1, the J call TRBJ1-3; D is uncertain. Sequencing was performed on blood. The CDR3 DNA is TGCGCCAGCAGCTTGTTTGGCTCTGGAAACACCATATATTTT. This codes for CASSLFGSGNTIYF.